The clone carrying this TCR beta chain has ten or more counts. This entry belongs to a study of T cell repertoires in cytomegalovirus infection. Losses at the gene ends were 4 bases for V and 5 bases for J; bases not matched to a gene: 8. CDR3 length: 15 residues. The germline V gene encodes CDR1 SGHTA and CDR2 FQGNSA. TCRdb independently ran MiXCR on the reads; one entry per CDR3 protein. Counted here are under 150,000 distinct CDR3 sequences, roughly 9% occurring once; the ten biggest clones make up about 9.4%. The TCR comes from a human donor in good health (CMV status not recorded). Some clones in this sample may be carry-over from other donors' samples. What was sequenced was PBMCs. This chain connects TRBV7-2 to TRBJ2-7; 10 nucleotides align to TRBD1. CDR3 loop: CASSSWDRGNNEQYF. The CDR3 DNA follows: TGTGCCAGCAGCTCCTGGGACAGGGGAAACAACGAGCAGTACTTC.